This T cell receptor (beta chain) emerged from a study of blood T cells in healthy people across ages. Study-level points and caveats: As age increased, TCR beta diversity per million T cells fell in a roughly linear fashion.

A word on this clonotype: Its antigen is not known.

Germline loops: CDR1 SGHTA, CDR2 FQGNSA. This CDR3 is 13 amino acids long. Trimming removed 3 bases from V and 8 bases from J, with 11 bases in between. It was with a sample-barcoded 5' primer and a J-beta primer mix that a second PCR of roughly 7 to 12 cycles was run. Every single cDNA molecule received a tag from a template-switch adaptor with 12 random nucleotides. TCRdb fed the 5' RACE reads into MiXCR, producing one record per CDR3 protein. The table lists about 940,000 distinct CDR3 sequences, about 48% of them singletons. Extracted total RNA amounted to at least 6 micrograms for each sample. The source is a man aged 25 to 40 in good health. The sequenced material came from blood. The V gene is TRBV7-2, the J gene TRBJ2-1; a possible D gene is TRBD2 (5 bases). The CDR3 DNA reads TGTGCCAGCAGCTTTAACCTAGCCGATGAGCAGTTCTTC. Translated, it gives CASSFNLADEQFF.